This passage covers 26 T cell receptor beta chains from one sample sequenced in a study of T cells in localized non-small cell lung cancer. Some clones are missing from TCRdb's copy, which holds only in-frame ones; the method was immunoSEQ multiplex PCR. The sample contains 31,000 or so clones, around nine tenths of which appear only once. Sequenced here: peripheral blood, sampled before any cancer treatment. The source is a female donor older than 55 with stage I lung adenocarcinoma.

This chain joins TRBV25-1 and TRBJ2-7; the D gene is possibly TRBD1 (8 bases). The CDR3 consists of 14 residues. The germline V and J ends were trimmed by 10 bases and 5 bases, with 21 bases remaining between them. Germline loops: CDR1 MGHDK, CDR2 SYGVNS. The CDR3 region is CAIIRTGRVNEQYF. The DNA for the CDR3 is TGTGCCATCATAAGGACAGGGAGGGTCAACGAGCAGTACTTC.

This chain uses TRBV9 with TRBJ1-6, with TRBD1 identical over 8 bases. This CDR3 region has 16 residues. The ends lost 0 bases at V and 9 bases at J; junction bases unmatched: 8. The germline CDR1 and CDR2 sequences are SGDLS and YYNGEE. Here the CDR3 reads CASSVGTGQAASPLHF. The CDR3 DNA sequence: TGTGCCAGCAGCGTAGGAACGGGACAGGCCGCTTCACCCCTCCACTTT.

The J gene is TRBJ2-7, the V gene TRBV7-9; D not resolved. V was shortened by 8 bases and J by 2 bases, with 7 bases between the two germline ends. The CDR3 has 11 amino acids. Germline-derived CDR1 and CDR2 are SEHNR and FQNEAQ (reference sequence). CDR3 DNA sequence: TGTGCCAGCGGCGGACCCTACGAGCAGTACTTC. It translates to CASGGPYEQYF.

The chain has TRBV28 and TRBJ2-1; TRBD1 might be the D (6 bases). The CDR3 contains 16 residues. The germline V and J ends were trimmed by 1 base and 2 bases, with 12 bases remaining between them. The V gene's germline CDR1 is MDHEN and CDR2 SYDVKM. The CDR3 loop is CASSLLSGATYNEQFF. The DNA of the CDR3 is TGTGCCAGCAGTTTATTATCAGGGGCTACCTACAATGAGCAGTTCTTC. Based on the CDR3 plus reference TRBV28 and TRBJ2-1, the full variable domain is DVKVTQSSRYLVKRTGEKVFLECVQDMDHENMFWYRQDPGLGLRLIYFSYDVKMKEKGDIPEGYSVSREKKERFSLILESASTNQTSMYLCASSLLSGATYNEQFFGPGTRLTVL.

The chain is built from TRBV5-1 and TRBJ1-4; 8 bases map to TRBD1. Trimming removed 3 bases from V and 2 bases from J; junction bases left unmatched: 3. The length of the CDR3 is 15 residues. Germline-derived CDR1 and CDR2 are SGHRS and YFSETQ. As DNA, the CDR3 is TGCGCCAGCAGCTCCGGACAGGGCACTAATGAAAAACTGTTTTTT. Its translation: CASSSGQGTNEKLFF.

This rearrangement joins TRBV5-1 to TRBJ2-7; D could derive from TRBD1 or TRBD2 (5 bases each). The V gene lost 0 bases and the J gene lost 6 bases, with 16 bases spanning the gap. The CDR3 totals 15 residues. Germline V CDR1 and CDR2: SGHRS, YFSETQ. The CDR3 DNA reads TGCGCCAGCAGCTTGGTTAACGGGGCTTCGCGCGAGCAGTACTTC. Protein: CASSLVNGASREQYF. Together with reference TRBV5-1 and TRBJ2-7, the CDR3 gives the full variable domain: KAGVTQTPRYLIKTRGQQVTLSCSPISGHRSVSWYQQTPGQGLQFLFEYFSETQRNKGNFPGRFSGRQFSNSRSEMNVSTLELGDSALYLCASSLVNGASREQYFGPGTRLTVT.

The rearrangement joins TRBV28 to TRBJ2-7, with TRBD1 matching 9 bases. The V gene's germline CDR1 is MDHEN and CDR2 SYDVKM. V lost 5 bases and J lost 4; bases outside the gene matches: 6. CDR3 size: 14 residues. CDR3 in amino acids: CASSQGQGWYEQYF. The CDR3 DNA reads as TGTGCCAGCAGTCAGGGACAGGGCTGGTACGAGCAGTACTTC.

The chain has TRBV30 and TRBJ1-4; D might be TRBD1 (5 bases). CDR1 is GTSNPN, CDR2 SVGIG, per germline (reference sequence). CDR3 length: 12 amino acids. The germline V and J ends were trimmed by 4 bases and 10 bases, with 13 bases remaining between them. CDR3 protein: CAWMQDSGKLFF. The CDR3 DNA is TGTGCCTGGATGCAAGACAGCGGAAAACTGTTTTTT.

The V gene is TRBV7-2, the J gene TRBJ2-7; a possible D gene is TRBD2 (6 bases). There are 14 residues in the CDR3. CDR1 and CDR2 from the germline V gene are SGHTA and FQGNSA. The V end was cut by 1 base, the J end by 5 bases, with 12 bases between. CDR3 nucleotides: TGTGCCAGCAGCTTAGAGCGGGCAGGGAACGAGCAGTACTTC. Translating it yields CASSLERAGNEQYF.

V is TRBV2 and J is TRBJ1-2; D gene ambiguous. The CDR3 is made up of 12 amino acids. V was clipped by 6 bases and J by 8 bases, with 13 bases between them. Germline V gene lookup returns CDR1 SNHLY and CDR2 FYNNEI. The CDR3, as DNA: TGTGCCAGCAGATACTGGAAGGAAGGCTACACCTTC. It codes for CASRYWKEGYTF.

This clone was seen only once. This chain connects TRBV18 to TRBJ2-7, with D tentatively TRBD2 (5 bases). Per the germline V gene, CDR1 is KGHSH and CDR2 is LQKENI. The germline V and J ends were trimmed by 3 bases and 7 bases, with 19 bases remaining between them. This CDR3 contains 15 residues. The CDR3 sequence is CASSPQERSAEEQYF. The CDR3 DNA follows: TGTGCCAGCTCACCCCAGGAGCGGAGCGCTGAGGAGCAGTACTTC. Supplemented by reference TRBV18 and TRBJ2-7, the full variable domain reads NAGVMQNPRHLVRRRGQEARLRCSPMKGHSHVYWYRQLPEEGLKFMVYLQKENIIDESGMPKERFSAEFPKEGPSILRIQQVVRGDSAAYFCASSPQERSAEEQYFGPGTRLTVT.

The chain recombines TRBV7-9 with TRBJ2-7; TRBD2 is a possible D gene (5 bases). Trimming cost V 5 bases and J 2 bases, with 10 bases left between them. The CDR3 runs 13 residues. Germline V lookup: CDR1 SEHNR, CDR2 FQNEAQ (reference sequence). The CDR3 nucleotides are TGTGCCAGCAGCCCCCCCGGGGCCTACGAGCAGTACTTC. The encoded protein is CASSPPGAYEQYF.

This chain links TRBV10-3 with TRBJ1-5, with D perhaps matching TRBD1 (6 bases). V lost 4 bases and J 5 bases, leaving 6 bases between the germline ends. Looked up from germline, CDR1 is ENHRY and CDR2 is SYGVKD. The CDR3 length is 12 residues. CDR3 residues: CAISAGDQPQHF. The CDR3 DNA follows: TGTGCCATCAGTGCAGGGGATCAGCCCCAGCATTTT.

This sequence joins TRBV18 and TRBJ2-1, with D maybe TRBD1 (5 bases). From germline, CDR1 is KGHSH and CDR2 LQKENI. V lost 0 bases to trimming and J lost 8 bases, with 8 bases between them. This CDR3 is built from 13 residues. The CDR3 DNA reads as TGTGCCAGCTCACCACCGGTAGGGGATGAGCAGTTCTTC. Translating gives CASSPPVGDEQFF.

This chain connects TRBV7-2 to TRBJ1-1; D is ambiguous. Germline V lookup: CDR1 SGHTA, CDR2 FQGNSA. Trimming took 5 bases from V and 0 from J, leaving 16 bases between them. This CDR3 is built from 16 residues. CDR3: CASSRTSDGLNTEAFF. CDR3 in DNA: TGTGCCAGCAGCCGCACATCGGACGGATTGAACACTGAAGCTTTCTTT.

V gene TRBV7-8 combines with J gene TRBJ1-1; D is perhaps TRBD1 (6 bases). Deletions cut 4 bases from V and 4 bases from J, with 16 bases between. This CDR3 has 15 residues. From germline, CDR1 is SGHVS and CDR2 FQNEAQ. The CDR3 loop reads CASSSQGMGGTEAFF. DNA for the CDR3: TGTGCCAGCAGCTCACAGGGAATGGGGGGCACTGAAGCTTTCTTT.

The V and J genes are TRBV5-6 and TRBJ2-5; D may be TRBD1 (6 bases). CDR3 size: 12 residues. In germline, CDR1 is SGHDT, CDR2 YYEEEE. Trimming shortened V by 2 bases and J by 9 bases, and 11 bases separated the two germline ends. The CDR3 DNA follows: TGTGCCAGCAGCTTCCCTCGACAGGCCCAGTACTTC. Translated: CASSFPRQAQYF. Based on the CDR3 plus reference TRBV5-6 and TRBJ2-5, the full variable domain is DAGVTQSPTHLIKTRGQQVTLRCSPKSGHDTVSWYQQALGQGPQFIFQYYEEEERQRGNFPDRFSGHQFPNYSSELNVNALLLGDSALYLCASSFPRQAQYFGPGTRLLVL.

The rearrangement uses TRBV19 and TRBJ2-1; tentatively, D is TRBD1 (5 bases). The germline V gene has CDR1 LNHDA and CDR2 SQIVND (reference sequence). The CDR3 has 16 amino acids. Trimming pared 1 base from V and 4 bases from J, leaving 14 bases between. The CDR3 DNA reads TGTGCCAGTAGTATAGTAGGGGCGAACTTATACAATGAGCAGTTCTTC. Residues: CASSIVGANLYNEQFF.

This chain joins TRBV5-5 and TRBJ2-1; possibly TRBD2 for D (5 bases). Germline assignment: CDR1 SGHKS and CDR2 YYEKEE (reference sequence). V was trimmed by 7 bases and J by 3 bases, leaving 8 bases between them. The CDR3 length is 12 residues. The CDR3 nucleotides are TGTGCCAGCGGGAGTGGCTACAATGAGCAGTTCTTC. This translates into CASGSGYNEQFF.

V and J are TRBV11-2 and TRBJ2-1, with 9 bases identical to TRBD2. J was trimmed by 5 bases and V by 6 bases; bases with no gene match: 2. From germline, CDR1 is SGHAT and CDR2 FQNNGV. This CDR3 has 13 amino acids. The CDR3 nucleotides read TGTGCCAGCAGTCTAGCGGGAAACAATGAGCAGTTCTTC. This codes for CASSLAGNNEQFF.

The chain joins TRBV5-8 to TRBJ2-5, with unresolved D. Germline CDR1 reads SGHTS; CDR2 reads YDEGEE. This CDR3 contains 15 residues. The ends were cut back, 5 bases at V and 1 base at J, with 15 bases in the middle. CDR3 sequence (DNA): TGTGCCAGCAGGGCCTCCTGGACCCTCCAAGAGACCCAGTACTTC. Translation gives CASRASWTLQETQYF. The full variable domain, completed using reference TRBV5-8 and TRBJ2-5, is EAGVTQSPTHLIKTRGQQATLRCSPISGHTSVYWYQQALGLGLQFLLWYDEGEERNRGNFPPRFSGRQFPNYSSELNVNALELEDSALYLCASRASWTLQETQYFGPGTRLLVL.

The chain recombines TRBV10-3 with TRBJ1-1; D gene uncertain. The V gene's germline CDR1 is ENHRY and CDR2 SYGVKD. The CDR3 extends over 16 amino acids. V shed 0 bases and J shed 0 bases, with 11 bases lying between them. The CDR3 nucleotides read TGTGCCATCAGTGAGTCAAGCCTAGTTATGAACACTGAAGCTTTCTTT. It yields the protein CAISESSLVMNTEAFF.

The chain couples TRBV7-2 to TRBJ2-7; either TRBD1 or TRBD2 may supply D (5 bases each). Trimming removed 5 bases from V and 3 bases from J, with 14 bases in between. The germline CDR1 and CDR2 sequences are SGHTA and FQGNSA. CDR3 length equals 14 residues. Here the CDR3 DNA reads TGTGCCAGCAGCCCTCAGACGGGGCGCTACGAGCAGTACTTC. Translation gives CASSPQTGRYEQYF.

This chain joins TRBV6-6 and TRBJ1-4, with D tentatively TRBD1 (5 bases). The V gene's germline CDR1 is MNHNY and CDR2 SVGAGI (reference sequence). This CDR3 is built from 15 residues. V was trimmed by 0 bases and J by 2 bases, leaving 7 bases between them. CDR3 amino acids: CASSYSRGTNEKLFF. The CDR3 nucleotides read TGTGCCAGCAGTTACTCGCGGGGGACTAATGAAAAACTGTTTTTT.

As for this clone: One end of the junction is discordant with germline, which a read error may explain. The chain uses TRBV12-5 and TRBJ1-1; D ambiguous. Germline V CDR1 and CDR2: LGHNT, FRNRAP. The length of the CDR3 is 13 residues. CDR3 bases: TGTGCTAGTGGGTCGGACTCGAACACTGAAGCTTGCTTT. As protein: CASGSDSNTEACF.

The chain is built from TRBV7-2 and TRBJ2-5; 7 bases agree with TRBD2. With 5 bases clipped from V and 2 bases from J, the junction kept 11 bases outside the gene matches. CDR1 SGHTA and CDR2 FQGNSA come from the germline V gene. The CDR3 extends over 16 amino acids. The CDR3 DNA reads TGTGCCAGCAGCCTCGGACCGGCTAGCGGACAAGAGACCCAGTACTTC. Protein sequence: CASSLGPASGQETQYF.